These T cell receptor beta chains were read from a single sample in a study of Graves' ophthalmopathy and Graves' hyperthyroidism. Each CDR3 protein is one row after TCRdb ran MiXCR on the multiplex PCR reads. The sample lists about 210,000 distinct CDR3 sequences, roughly 29% occurring once. Sequencing input: peripheral blood. Source of these receptors: a man aged 50-59 years with Graves' ophthalmopathy. Both conserved end residues are part of each CDR3. The order of the fields is V gene, CDR3 protein.

V: TRBV28; CDR3: CASSAGQWHSYEQYF
V: TRBV6-2/TRBV6-3; CDR3: CASSYSGQGDVSNQPQHF
V: TRBV10-3; CDR3: CAISGTESSYEQYF
V: TRBV28; CDR3: CASSFSASGSGSYEQYF
V: TRBV6-2/TRBV6-3; CDR3: CASSSPRWDRLRGELFF
V: TRBV4-2; CDR3: CASSQAGRRSGANVLTF
V: TRBV12-3/TRBV12-4; CDR3: CASSLGLAGGRETQYF
V: TRBV6-1; CDR3: CASQQGWGQPQHF
V: TRBV3-1; CDR3: CASSPLSTYEQYF
V: TRBV6-2/TRBV6-3; CDR3: CASSYSRRTPGLAGDMYEQYF
V: TRBV29-1; CDR3: CSVKKGEYEQYF
V: TRBV30; CDR3: CAWRASGRADTGELFF
V: TRBV28; CDR3: CASSIGNQGISGYTF
V: TRBV10-2; CDR3: CASKETGSWEQYF
V: TRBV12-3/TRBV12-4; CDR3: CASSFMQGGNEQYF
V: TRBV30; CDR3: CAWSLSSYEQYF
V: TRBV15; CDR3: CATSRDRAVKNIQYF
V: TRBV28; CDR3: CASSLGSTGYTGELFF
V: TRBV5-1; CDR3: CASSAAQGANTGELFF
V: TRBV28; CDR3: CASSPPGRIEETQYF
V: TRBV12-3/TRBV12-4; CDR3: CASSPGGGGGETQYF
V: TRBV7-9; CDR3: CASSFSPGGPQETQYF
V: TRBV4-1; CDR3: CASSQEMGTNTEAFF
V: TRBV27; CDR3: CASSLTGQGDSPLHF
V: TRBV10-3; CDR3: CAISEYRENTEAFF
V: TRBV5-1; CDR3: CASSGGLGGIYGYTF
V: TRBV12-3/TRBV12-4; CDR3: CASRDRGNTGELFF
V: TRBV5-5; CDR3: CASSQNYGYTF
V: TRBV6-2/TRBV6-3; CDR3: CASSYPGRSHF
V: TRBV19; CDR3: CASSGGYSGANVLTF
V: TRBV11-1; CDR3: CASSREAGGSYEQYF
V: TRBV5-1; CDR3: CASSRLEANYGYTF
V: TRBV19; CDR3: CASSDRSSYQETQYF
V: TRBV9; CDR3: CASSVVAGPTGELFF
V: TRBV28; CDR3: CASSPRDRQAYEQYF
V: TRBV20-1; CDR3: CSARDGGVSGYTF
V: TRBV24-1; CDR3: CATRDSLNTEAFF
V: TRBV11-2; CDR3: CASSQGVDYGYTF
V: TRBV6-2/TRBV6-3; CDR3: CASKPQDVLYTYEQYF
V: TRBV7-2; CDR3: CVSSPDRNQPQHF
V: TRBV25-1; CDR3: CASSESDSKTNYEQYF
V: TRBV19; CDR3: CASRRALRSNQPQHF
V: TRBV12-3/TRBV12-4; CDR3: CASGSEPPYEQYF
V: TRBV6-5; CDR3: CASSYNSHEQYF
V: TRBV6-1; CDR3: CASSEPPDRATEAFF
V: TRBV6-5; CDR3: CASSYGLAGGGETQYF
V: TRBV19; CDR3: CASHRHSNQPQHF
V: TRBV6-2/TRBV6-3; CDR3: CASNLAGITGELFF
V: TRBV6-1; CDR3: CASSELGRRTHYEQYF
V: TRBV2; CDR3: CASSEARLAGGKNTGELFF
V: TRBV2; CDR3: CASRKVGETQYF
V: TRBV6-5; CDR3: CASSYPDSNEQYF
V: TRBV19; CDR3: CASSITSERSQPQHF
V: TRBV6-2/TRBV6-3; CDR3: CASSYSLIPQRAHEQYF